One sample yielded the 21 T cell receptor beta chains listed below, sequenced in a study of identical twins. TCRdb reanalysed the 5' RACE reads using MiXCR and keeps one entry per CDR3 protein. The sample contains fewer than 650,000 distinct CDR3 sequences, approximately 9.6% of which appear only once. This same sample was also taken into another study, of yellow fever vaccine responses in identical twins.

The sequenced sample was PBMCs. Receptors were obtained from a woman between 18 and 29 years old in good health.

With regard to this clonotype: At one boundary the junction diverges from the germline segment, which might be a read error. J is TRBJ2-3 and V is TRBV5-1; D is possibly TRBD2 (5 bases). Germline loops: CDR1 SGHRS, CDR2 YFSETQ. This CDR3 spans 15 amino acids. In nucleotides, the CDR3 is TGCGCCAGCAGCTTGGGTCCAGCGGTCACAGATACGCGGTATTTT. It encodes CASSLGPAVTDTRYF. Using reference TRBV5-1 and TRBJ2-3 for the parts outside the CDR3, the full variable domain is KAGVTQTPRYLIKTRGQQVTLSCSPISGHRSVSWYQQTPGQGLQFLFEYFSETQRNKGNFPGRFSGRQFSNSRSEMNVSTLELGDSALYLCASSLGPAVTDTRYFGPGTRLTVL.

This rearrangement joins TRBV15 to TRBJ2-7; TRBD1 aligns across 9 bases. Trimming cost V 7 bases and J 5 bases; bases outside gene matches: 15. In germline, CDR1 is LNHNV, CDR2 YYDKDF (reference sequence). The CDR3 covers 16 residues. The CDR3 nucleotides read TGTGCCACCACCCCCGTCCGGGGACAGGGTACCCACGAGCAGTACTTC. Its protein is CATTPVRGQGTHEQYF.

This chain links TRBV9 with TRBJ1-4; 10 nucleotides align to TRBD1. Germline assignment: CDR1 SGDLS and CDR2 YYNGEE. The CDR3 extends over 16 amino acids. V lost 3 bases and J lost 8; bases outside the gene matches: 10. DNA for the CDR3: TGTGCCAGCAGCGGAGGGGACAGGGGAAGGTACGAAAAACTGTTTTTT. As protein: CASSGGDRGRYEKLFF.

This clonotype was detected many times. The gene calls are TRBV28 and TRBJ2-3, with D possibly being TRBD1 or TRBD2 (5 bases each). In germline, CDR1 is MDHEN, CDR2 SYDVKM. The CDR3 is made up of 15 amino acids. Between the trimmed V and J ends, which lost 4 bases and 7 bases, there was a span of 18 bases. CDR3 loop: CASSSGTAGFNTQYF. The CDR3, as DNA: TGTGCCAGCAGTTCTGGGACGGCCGGGTTTAATACGCAGTATTTT. The whole variable domain, remainder taken from reference TRBV28 and TRBJ2-3, is DVKVTQSSRYLVKRTGEKVFLECVQDMDHENMFWYRQDPGLGLRLIYFSYDVKMKEKGDIPEGYSVSREKKERFSLILESASTNQTSMYLCASSSGTAGFNTQYFGPGTRLTVL.

This chain uses TRBV20-1 with TRBJ2-7; 9 bases are shared with TRBD1. This CDR3 is 16 amino acids long. The V segment lost 3 bases and the J segment 5 bases; nucleotides outside the gene matches: 14. Germline V CDR1 and CDR2: DFQATT, SNEGSKA (reference sequence). The CDR3: CSASALPPGQGDEQYF. The CDR3 DNA reads TGCAGTGCTAGCGCCCTCCCTCCGGGACAGGGAGACGAGCAGTACTTC.

In its sample, this clonotype was seen a few times. The V and J genes are TRBV27 and TRBJ2-2; D is uncertain. The length of the CDR3 is 15 residues. The V gene lost 3 bases and the J gene lost 1 base, with 9 bases spanning the gap. Germline CDR1 and CDR2: MNHEY and SMNVEV (reference sequence). This CDR3 reads CASSFVPGNTGELFF. The CDR3 bases are TGTGCCAGCAGTTTTGTCCCCGGGAACACCGGGGAGCTGTTTTTT.

The chain carries TRBV3-1 and TRBJ1-1; a weak D match, TRBD1 (5 bases). V was clipped by 0 bases and J by 6 bases, with 11 bases between them. The length of the CDR3 is 14 residues. Germline assignment: CDR1 LGHDT and CDR2 YNNKEL (reference sequence). DNA of the CDR3: TGTGCCAGCAGCCAAGATAGGAGGGGCCCTGAAGCTTTCTTT. It specifies CASSQDRRGPEAFF.

The table lists this clonotype with a few counts. The chain is built from TRBV5-1 and TRBJ1-2; no definite D call. Trimming shortened V by 0 bases and J by 8 bases, and 11 bases separated the two germline ends. In germline, CDR1 is SGHRS, CDR2 YFSETQ. CDR3 length: 13 residues. In DNA form, the CDR3 reads TGCGCCAGCAGCTTGGGGACCCAGTACGGCTACACCTTC. Amino acids: CASSLGTQYGYTF.

V is TRBV24-1 and J is TRBJ2-1, with 9 positions matching TRBD2. The junction had 6 bases not matched to a gene; V was cut back by 0 bases and J by 7 bases. The length of the CDR3 is 16 residues. The germline V gene has CDR1 KGHDR and CDR2 SFDVKD. CDR3 region: CATSDLDSGRTNEQFF. The CDR3 DNA sequence: TGTGCCACCAGTGATTTGGACAGCGGGAGGACGAATGAGCAGTTCTTC.

The V gene is TRBV4-1, the J gene TRBJ2-7; TRBD2 matches 8 bases. Germline V gene data show CDR1 as MGHRA and CDR2 as YSYEKL. V was pared by 0 bases and J by 2 bases, with 6 bases of the junction left unmatched. This CDR3 spans 16 amino acids. Here the CDR3 reads CASSQDLTSVPYEQYF. DNA of the CDR3: TGCGCCAGCAGCCAAGATTTGACTAGCGTCCCCTACGAGCAGTACTTC.

This rearrangement joins TRBV27 to TRBJ2-7; TRBD1 might be the D (5 bases). Trimming cost V 2 bases and J 3 bases, with 14 bases left between them. From germline, CDR1 is MNHEY and CDR2 SMNVEV (reference sequence). This CDR3 has 15 residues. This chain's CDR3 is CASSLDRDQLYEQYF. Written as DNA, the CDR3 is TGTGCCAGCAGTTTAGACAGAGATCAACTCTACGAGCAGTACTTC.

This clonotype appeared many times. V usage is TRBV20-1 and J usage is TRBJ2-2, with 10 bases aligning to TRBD1. Germline loops: CDR1 DFQATT, CDR2 SNEGSKA (reference sequence). The CDR3 is 13 residues long. V lost 6 bases and J lost 6; bases outside the gene matches: 4. CDR3 amino acids: CSAGQGEAGELFF. The CDR3 DNA sequence: TGCAGTGCCGGACAGGGGGAGGCCGGGGAGCTGTTTTTT.

This clonotype was seen repeatedly, ten times or more. V is TRBV20-1 and J is TRBJ2-7; D call uncertain. The germline V and J ends were trimmed by 2 bases and 0 bases, with 8 bases remaining between them. Per germline, CDR1 DFQATT and CDR2 SNEGSKA (reference sequence). The CDR3 has 13 residues. This chain's CDR3 is CSARQRASYEQYF. In nucleotides, the CDR3 is TGCAGTGCTAGACAGCGTGCCTCCTACGAGCAGTACTTC.

This clonotype was picked up a small number of times. The chain has TRBV7-9 and TRBJ2-3; 9 bases map to TRBD1. The V gene's germline CDR1 is SEHNR and CDR2 FQNEAQ (reference sequence). The CDR3 totals 17 residues. The V gene end was trimmed by 4 bases and the J gene end by 1 base; junction bases not matched to a gene: 9. CDR3 nucleotides: TGTGCCAGCAGCTCCGGGGACAGGGATTGGGGCACAGATACGCAGTATTTT. Its protein is CASSSGDRDWGTDTQYF.

The rearrangement links TRBV20-1 to TRBJ2-7, with D unresolved. Trimming shortened V by 3 bases and J by 0 bases, and 12 bases separated the two germline ends. This CDR3 comprises 14 residues. The germline V gene has CDR1 DFQATT and CDR2 SNEGSKA (reference sequence). CDR3 DNA: TGCAGTGCTAGCGGGCAGTCAAGCTCCTACGAGCAGTACTTC. It translates to CSASGQSSSYEQYF.

This chain links TRBV7-8 with TRBJ1-2; D is undetermined. The CDR3 spans 12 residues. Germline V gene sequence: CDR1 SGHVS, CDR2 FQNEAQ. Trimming took off 3 bases at V and 8 bases at J, with 10 bases between the two ends. This CDR3 reads CASSLTEAGYTF. The CDR3 DNA follows: TGTGCCAGCAGCTTGACCGAAGCGGGCTACACCTTC.

In this sample, this clonotype turned up a few times. The chain's CDR3 is CSASSRGRITGELFF. CDR3 sequence (DNA): TGCAGTGCTAGTTCCAGGGGGCGTATCACCGGGGAGCTGTTTTTT. This sequence joins TRBV20-1 and TRBJ2-2; 8 bases are a match to TRBD1. The J segment lost 4 bases and the V segment lost 3 bases, leaving 7 bases of the junction unmatched. CDR3 size: 15 residues. Germline CDR1 DFQATT, CDR2 SNEGSKA (reference sequence).

The chain recombines TRBV4-3 with TRBJ2-1; maybe TRBD2 (5 bases). The CDR3 is made up of 16 amino acids. Trimming took 0 bases from V and 1 from J, leaving 10 bases between them. Looked up from germline, CDR1 is LGHNA and CDR2 is YSLEER. The CDR3 coding sequence is TGCGCCAGCAGCCAAGAAGTGGGCGGGTCCTACAATGAGCAGTTCTTC. Its translation: CASSQEVGGSYNEQFF.

The chain uses TRBV5-4 and TRBJ2-3; D is possibly TRBD1 or TRBD2 (5 bases each). V shed 3 bases and J shed 2 bases, with 10 bases lying between them. This CDR3 is 14 amino acids long. Germline V gene lookup returns CDR1 SGHNT and CDR2 YYREEE (reference sequence). CDR3 loop: CASSWIGTTDTQYF. CDR3 in DNA: TGTGCCAGCAGCTGGATCGGGACCACAGATACGCAGTATTTT. Full variable domain (remainder filled in from reference TRBV5-4 and TRBJ2-3): ETGVTQSPTHLIKTRGQQVTLRCSSQSGHNTVSWYQQALGQGPQFIFQYYREEENGRGNFPPRFSGLQFPNYSSELNVNALELDDSALYLCASSWIGTTDTQYFGPGTRLTVL.

V gene TRBV5-6 combines with J gene TRBJ2-7; tentatively, D is TRBD2 (5 bases). V dropped 1 base and J dropped 7 bases, with 18 bases sitting between them. Germline V gene sequence: CDR1 SGHDT, CDR2 YYEEEE. CDR3 length: 15 residues. For the CDR3, the DNA is TGTGCCAGCAGCTTGCGACCAGAGGGAATGGGTGAGCAGTACTTC. Protein: CASSLRPEGMGEQYF. Combining the CDR3 with reference TRBV5-6 and TRBJ2-7 gives the whole variable domain DAGVTQSPTHLIKTRGQQVTLRCSPKSGHDTVSWYQQALGQGPQFIFQYYEEEERQRGNFPDRFSGHQFPNYSSELNVNALLLGDSALYLCASSLRPEGMGEQYFGPGTRLTVT.

This clonotype was picked up a small number of times. J is TRBJ2-7 and V is TRBV4-2; 10 nucleotides line up with TRBD2. Germline V lookup: CDR1 LGHNA, CDR2 YNFKEQ. The CDR3 runs to 14 residues. V lost 3 bases and J lost 3; bases outside the gene matches: 2. CDR3 coding DNA: TGTGCCAGCAGCCAGATAGCGGGAGGCTACGAGCAGTACTTC. Protein product: CASSQIAGGYEQYF.